The 20 T cell receptor beta chains below come from one sample, sequenced in a study of blood T cell repertoires in COVID-19. This table comes from immunoSEQ multiplex PCR, and its TCRdb copy is limited to in-frame clones, with some not included. The sample records about 370,000 clones, 80% to 90% being singletons. Input material: PBMCs or T cells enriched from blood (not recorded which). Every receptor here comes from a man between 18 and 35 years old who had recovered from COVID-19.

The chain uses TRBV18 and TRBJ2-1; tentatively, D is TRBD1 (5 bases). V was pared by 3 bases and J by 9 bases, with 18 bases between. Per germline, CDR1 KGHSH and CDR2 LQKENI. This CDR3 has 15 amino acids. CDR3 amino acids: CASSPEAEARVEQFF. DNA for the CDR3: TGTGCCAGCTCACCTGAGGCAGAAGCCAGGGTTGAGCAGTTCTTC.

The rearrangement links TRBV24-1 to TRBJ2-7; D may be TRBD2 (5 bases). Deletions cut 3 bases from V and 13 bases from J, with 18 bases between. The CDR3 consists of 13 residues. Germline CDR1 KGHDR, CDR2 SFDVKD. The CDR3 DNA follows: TGTGCCACCAGTGATGCATACGGGATTGTCTCATACTTC. Its protein is CATSDAYGIVSYF.

Only a few counts were recorded for this clone. The chain employs TRBV29-1 and TRBJ1-1; D is unclear. V was clipped by 7 bases and J by 0 bases, with 15 bases between them. The CDR3 loop spans 14 amino acids. Germline-derived CDR1 and CDR2 are SQVTM and ANQGSEA. CDR3: CSARSTGLNTEAFF. In DNA form, the CDR3 reads TGCAGCGCCCGTTCTACCGGTCTGAACACTGAAGCTTTCTTT.

This rearrangement joins TRBV4-1 to TRBJ2-7; TRBD2 aligns across 14 bases. Germline loops: CDR1 MGHRA, CDR2 YSYEKL. The CDR3 consists of 17 residues. V trimming: 5 bases; J trimming: 0 bases; junction bases outside the gene matches: 6. CDR3 sequence (DNA): TGCGCCAGCAGCTCGCGAGGACTAGCGGGAGGCTCCTACGAGCAGTACTTC. Amino acids: CASSSRGLAGGSYEQYF.

The chain has TRBV7-9 and TRBJ2-5; D ambiguous. CDR3 size: 15 residues. Germline assignment: CDR1 SEHNR and CDR2 FQNEAQ (reference sequence). Trimming cost V 2 bases and J 0 bases, with 10 bases left between them. As DNA, the CDR3 is TGTGCCAGCAGCTTACCCACATGGTACCAAGAGACCCAGTACTTC. Encoded protein: CASSLPTWYQETQYF.

The V call is TRBV6-5, the J call TRBJ1-2, with a tentative D call TRBD1 (5 bases). From germline, CDR1 is MNHEY and CDR2 SVGAGI. The length of the CDR3 is 13 residues. Trimming removed 5 bases at V and 4 bases at J, with 11 bases between. CDR3: CASSKTASYGYTF. DNA for the CDR3: TGTGCCAGCAGTAAGACAGCTTCCTATGGCTACACCTTC.

The rearrangement joins TRBV27 to TRBJ2-3, with 8 bases that match TRBD1. With 1 base clipped from V and 0 bases from J, the junction kept 3 bases outside the gene matches. Looked up from germline, CDR1 is MNHEY and CDR2 is SMNVEV (reference sequence). The CDR3 contains 16 residues. The CDR3 loop reads CASSLYGTGSTDTQYF. Written as DNA, the CDR3 is TGTGCCAGCAGTTTATACGGGACAGGTAGCACAGATACGCAGTATTTT.

V usage is TRBV7-9 and J usage is TRBJ2-3, with D possibly TRBD2 on 6 matching bases. Trimming left V 1 base short and J 5 bases short, with 13 bases between. CDR1 is SEHNR, CDR2 FQNEAQ, per germline (reference sequence). The CDR3 has 15 residues. CDR3 protein: CASSLGGTELDTQYF. Here the CDR3 DNA reads TGTGCCAGCAGCTTAGGCGGGACTGAACTAGATACGCAGTATTTT.

J is TRBJ1-4 and V is TRBV2, with TRBD1 identical over 7 bases. Per the germline V gene, CDR1 is SNHLY and CDR2 is FYNNEI. CDR3 length: 15 amino acids. J was trimmed by 0 bases and V by 7 bases; bases with no gene match: 5. For the CDR3, the DNA is TGTGCCAGCACCAGGGGGAAAGCAACTAATGAAAAACTGTTTTTT. Protein: CASTRGKATNEKLFF.

This chain joins TRBV29-1 and TRBJ1-2, with 7 bases identical to TRBD1. The V gene end was trimmed by 6 bases and the J gene end by 3 bases; junction bases not matched to a gene: 4. Germline loops: CDR1 SQVTM, CDR2 ANQGSEA. The CDR3 runs to 12 residues. The CDR3 loop is CSVRTGDYGYTF. Written as DNA, the CDR3 is TGCAGCGTGCGAACAGGGGACTATGGCTACACCTTC.

The sample holds one count of this clone. The chain combines TRBV5-1 with TRBJ1-1; D is ambiguous. V was cut by 3 bases and J by 1 base, with 13 bases left in between. CDR1 is SGHRS, CDR2 YFSETQ, per germline. CDR3 size: 15 residues. The CDR3 DNA reads as TGCGCCAGCAGCTCGAAAGGACGGGAGAACACTGAAGCTTTCTTT. This encodes CASSSKGRENTEAFF.

The genes are TRBV2 and TRBJ2-5, with D perhaps TRBD1 (6 bases). Germline loops: CDR1 SNHLY, CDR2 FYNNEI. The CDR3 is made up of 15 amino acids. V was trimmed by 3 bases and J by 0 bases, leaving 11 bases between them. The CDR3 loop reads CASSDRGQYQETQYF. The CDR3, as DNA: TGTGCCAGCAGTGACAGGGGCCAGTACCAAGAGACCCAGTACTTC.

J is TRBJ1-1 and V is TRBV5-6; TRBD1 matches 7 bases. Losses at the gene ends were 4 bases for V and 5 bases for J; bases not matched to a gene: 11. The germline gives CDR1 SGHDT, CDR2 YYEEEE. The CDR3 sequence is 15 residues long. The CDR3 here is CASSDVQGKGTEAFF. The CDR3 coding sequence is TGTGCCAGCAGCGACGTACAGGGGAAGGGGACTGAAGCTTTCTTT.

V usage is TRBV11-2 and J usage is TRBJ1-2, with 9 bases identical to TRBD1. With 4 bases clipped from V and 6 bases from J, the junction kept 6 bases outside the gene matches. CDR1 SGHAT and CDR2 FQNNGV come from the germline V gene. The CDR3 contains 14 residues. The CDR3 region is CASSSPGQGNGYTF. The CDR3 DNA follows: TGTGCCAGCAGCTCTCCGGGACAGGGTAATGGCTACACCTTC.

V usage is TRBV9 and J usage is TRBJ2-3, with 10 bases identical to TRBD1. Germline CDR1 is SGDLS and CDR2 is YYNGEE. The CDR3 loop spans 15 amino acids. Trimming cost V 4 bases and J 5 bases; bases outside gene matches: 7. The CDR3 DNA is TGTGCCAGCAGCCCCGGGACAGGGGTGTTAGATACGCAGTATTTT. As protein: CASSPGTGVLDTQYF. Filled out from reference TRBV9 and TRBJ2-3, the complete variable domain reads DSGVTQTPKHLITATGQRVTLRCSPRSGDLSVYWYQQSLDQGLQFLIQYYNGEERAKGNILERFSAQQFPDLHSELNLSSLELGDSALYFCASSPGTGVLDTQYFGPGTRLTVL.

The V gene is TRBV11-2, the J gene TRBJ1-1, with D perhaps matching TRBD1 (6 bases). Trimming removed 4 bases at V and 4 bases at J, with 10 bases between. CDR3 length: 13 residues. The germline V gene encodes CDR1 SGHAT and CDR2 FQNNGV. This CDR3 is CASSSDRFTEAFF. The DNA of the CDR3 is TGTGCCAGCAGCTCGGACAGATTCACTGAAGCTTTCTTT.

V gene TRBV29-1 combines with J gene TRBJ2-6; 10 nucleotides align to TRBD1. J was trimmed by 0 bases and V by 6 bases; bases with no gene match: 5. The CDR3 has 16 residues. Per germline, CDR1 SQVTM and CDR2 ANQGSEA. CDR3 residues: CSVRTGGVSGANVLTF. The CDR3 DNA is TGCAGCGTCCGGACAGGGGGTGTCTCTGGGGCCAACGTCCTGACTTTC.

V and J are TRBV19 and TRBJ1-5; 8 bases line up with TRBD1. With 3 bases clipped from V and 4 bases from J, the junction kept 5 bases outside the gene matches. The CDR3 contains 15 residues. Germline assignment: CDR1 LNHDA and CDR2 SQIVND (reference sequence). CDR3 loop: CASSIRDRSNQPQHF. CDR3 bases: TGTGCCAGTAGTATCCGGGACAGGAGTAATCAGCCCCAGCATTTT.

The chain carries TRBV5-1 and TRBJ2-1, with a tentative D call TRBD1 (6 bases). V lost 5 bases to trimming and J lost 5 bases, with 14 bases between them. CDR1 is SGHRS and CDR2 is YFSETQ in the germline V gene. The CDR3 is made up of 14 amino acids. DNA for the CDR3: TGCGCCAGCAGTTTACAGGGTTTGGACAATGAGCAGTTCTTC. This codes for CASSLQGLDNEQFF.

This sequence joins TRBV7-2 and TRBJ2-7; D gene uncertain. There are 13 residues in the CDR3. The germline CDR1 and CDR2 sequences are SGHTA and FQGNSA. The V gene lost 1 base and the J gene lost 8 bases, with 12 bases spanning the gap. The CDR3 region is CASSLGPEPKQYF. The CDR3 nucleotides read TGTGCCAGCAGCTTAGGGCCGGAGCCGAAGCAGTACTTC.